The 6 T cell receptor beta chains in this list originate from one sample, sequenced in a study of ipilimumab plus nivolumab after autologous stem cell transplantation. TCRdb's copy holds only in-frame clones and misses some; the assay was immunoSEQ multiplex PCR. This table holds just under 9,500 clones, more than 60% found once. The starting material was PBMCs, obtained in a trial of ipilimumab plus nivolumab as post-transplant consolidation. These receptors all stem from a female donor with multiple myeloma.

The chain employs TRBV2 and TRBJ1-2; 7 positions agree with TRBD1. Unmatched junction bases numbered 4, after V lost 6 bases and J lost 3 bases. This CDR3 contains 13 residues. CDR1 and CDR2 (germline): SNHLY, FYNNEI. The CDR3 loop is CASRPDRDYGYTF. As DNA, the CDR3 is TGTGCCAGCAGGCCCGACAGGGACTATGGCTACACCTTC.

The CDR3 is CASSFRTGAGELFF. The CDR3 DNA follows: TGTGCCAGCAGCTTCCGGACAGGGGCCGGGGAGCTGTTTTTT. V is TRBV6-5 and J is TRBJ2-2; 9 bases align to TRBD1. After removal of 6 bases from V and 6 bases from J, the junction contained 5 bases not matched to a gene. The CDR3 sequence is 14 residues long. Per the germline V gene, CDR1 is MNHEY and CDR2 is SVGAGI.

This clone appeared once. The V gene is TRBV6-6, the J gene TRBJ2-5; D is unresolved. This CDR3 has 11 amino acids. Trimming removed 4 bases at V and 4 bases at J, with 4 bases between. Looked up from germline, CDR1 is MNHNY and CDR2 is SVGAGI (reference sequence). The CDR3 coding sequence is TGTGCCAGCAGTTCCCGAGAGACCCAGTACTTC. Translating gives CASSSRETQYF.

The chain has TRBV19 and TRBJ2-5, with a tentative D call TRBD2 (5 bases). The CDR3 runs to 15 residues. V dropped 3 bases and J dropped 0 bases, with 11 bases sitting between them. Germline lookup yields CDR1 LNHDA and CDR2 SQIVND (reference sequence). In nucleotides, the CDR3 is TGTGCCAGTAGTATCGGGATATCGTACCAAGAGACCCAGTACTTC. Amino acids: CASSIGISYQETQYF. The whole variable domain, remainder taken from reference TRBV19 and TRBJ2-5, is DGGITQSPKYLFRKEGQNVTLSCEQNLNHDAMYWYRQDPGQGLRLIYYSQIVNDFQKGDIAEGYSVSREKKESFPLTVTSAQKNPTAFYLCASSIGISYQETQYFGPGTRLLVL.

V and J are TRBV9 and TRBJ2-7, with a weak D call TRBD1 (5 bases). Germline assignment: CDR1 SGDLS and CDR2 YYNGEE. Trimming stripped 3 bases from V and 0 bases from J, with 10 bases between. The CDR3 length is 14 residues. The CDR3 DNA follows: TGTGCCAGCAGCGGTCAGGGAACCTCCTACGAGCAGTACTTC. This sequence encodes CASSGQGTSYEQYF. The full variable domain, rest sourced from reference TRBV9 and TRBJ2-7, is DSGVTQTPKHLITATGQRVTLRCSPRSGDLSVYWYQQSLDQGLQFLIQYYNGEERAKGNILERFSAQQFPDLHSELNLSSLELGDSALYFCASSGQGTSYEQYFGPGTRLTVT.

CDR3 region: CASSPQPGLPNYGYTF. Written as DNA, the CDR3 is TGTGCCAGCAGCCCACAACCGGGACTCCCTAACTATGGCTACACCTTC. The genes are TRBV5-4 and TRBJ1-2; D might be TRBD1 (5 bases). V was pared by 4 bases and J by 0 bases, with 16 bases between. The V gene's germline CDR1 is SGHNT and CDR2 YYREEE (reference sequence). This CDR3 has 16 residues.